A single sample gave rise to the 2 T cell receptor beta chains below, sequenced in a study of blood T cell repertoires in COVID-19. TCRdb's copy holds only in-frame clones and misses some; the assay was immunoSEQ multiplex PCR. The table records 210,000 or so clones, 70% to 90% of them present only once. Material for sequencing was PBMCs or T cells enriched from blood (not recorded which). The receptors shown here come from a young man with acute COVID-19.

V usage is TRBV27 and J usage is TRBJ2-7; D unresolved. The CDR3 length is 11 residues. Trimming stripped 2 bases from V and 5 bases from J, with 4 bases between. CDR1 MNHEY and CDR2 SMNVEV come from the germline V gene (reference sequence). In nucleotides, the CDR3 is TGTGCCAGCAGTTTAGGCCACGAGCAGTACTTC. As protein: CASSLGHEQYF.

The sample holds many counts of this clone. The chain carries TRBV19 and TRBJ2-2, with D possibly TRBD1 on 6 matching bases. There are 11 residues in the CDR3. Germline CDR1 reads LNHDA; CDR2 reads SQIVND (reference sequence). Trimming shortened V by 10 bases and J by 7 bases, and 10 bases separated the two germline ends. The CDR3 nucleotides are TGTGCCACCCAGGGGTACGGGGAGCTGTTTTTT. This sequence encodes CATQGYGELFF.